These 32 T cell receptor beta chains were sequenced from one sample in a study of T cells in localized non-small cell lung cancer. Produced via immunoSEQ multiplex PCR; TCRdb's table is partial and in-frame only. This table has 16,000 or so clones, around 88% appearing once. Sequenced material: peripheral blood, taken before any cancer treatment. These receptors all come from a male donor at least 60 years old with stage II squamous cell lung carcinoma.

The chain links TRBV7-8 to TRBJ2-2; tentative D call: TRBD2 (6 bases). Germline values: CDR1 SGHVS, CDR2 FQNEAQ. The length of the CDR3 is 15 residues. V was cut by 5 bases and J by 3 bases, with 13 bases left in between. This CDR3 is CASSPRDFYTGELFF. For the CDR3, the DNA is TGTGCCAGCAGCCCCCGGGACTTTTACACCGGGGAGCTGTTTTTT.

The chain uses TRBV29-1 and TRBJ2-1; D is uncertain. The CDR3 covers 11 residues. The V gene lost 4 bases and the J gene lost 4 bases, with 5 bases spanning the gap. Germline CDR1 SQVTM, CDR2 ANQGSEA. The CDR3 spells CSVVGYNEQFF. CDR3 bases: TGCAGCGTTGTCGGATACAATGAGCAGTTCTTC.

This chain links TRBV7-3 with TRBJ2-5, with 8 bases matching TRBD2. V gave up 4 bases and J gave up 5 bases; unmatched junction bases: 9. CDR3 size: 15 residues. Germline CDR1 reads SGHTA; CDR2 reads FQGTGA. The CDR3 is CASSSTGLAGETQYF. In DNA form, the CDR3 reads TGTGCCAGCAGCTCAACCGGACTAGCAGGGGAGACCCAGTACTTC.

The V gene is TRBV28, the J gene TRBJ1-2, with D uncertain. Germline values: CDR1 MDHEN, CDR2 SYDVKM. V shed 8 bases and J shed 5 bases, with 9 bases lying between them. The CDR3 length is 11 residues. Written as DNA, the CDR3 is TGTGCCAGCGGGCAGATTTATGGCTACACCTTC. It is translated as CASGQIYGYTF.

The chain employs TRBV28 and TRBJ2-5; a possible D gene is TRBD1 (6 bases). Germline V gene data show CDR1 as MDHEN and CDR2 as SYDVKM. This CDR3 contains 15 residues. With 6 bases removed from V and 5 bases from J, the gap between germline ends came to 19 bases. This chain's CDR3 is CASSGAAGAEETQYF. The CDR3 DNA reads TGTGCCAGCAGCGGGGCAGCAGGGGCGGAGGAGACCCAGTACTTC.

The chain links TRBV2 to TRBJ1-2; D might be TRBD1 (5 bases). Germline values: CDR1 SNHLY, CDR2 FYNNEI. The CDR3 spans 14 residues. The V end lost 5 bases, the J end lost 6 bases, and 16 bases lay between the germline ends. CDR3 region: CASSPGHLRDGYTF. CDR3 coding DNA: TGTGCCAGCAGTCCTGGACACCTTAGGGATGGCTACACCTTC.

V is TRBV5-4 and J is TRBJ2-7, with 8 positions matching TRBD1. CDR1 and CDR2 from the germline V gene are SGHNT and YYREEE (reference sequence). The junction had 8 bases not matched to a gene; V was cut back by 4 bases and J by 5 bases. The CDR3 is 14 residues long. The CDR3 DNA reads as TGTGCCAGCAGCCCCATAGACAGGGGCCACGAGCAGTACTTC. It is translated as CASSPIDRGHEQYF.

This chain connects TRBV30 to TRBJ2-7; weak D call: TRBD1 (5 bases). The germline gives CDR1 GTSNPN, CDR2 SVGIG (reference sequence). V was pared by 5 bases and J by 2 bases, with 16 bases between. This CDR3 spans 14 amino acids. The CDR3 loop is CAWGASGVAYEQYF. The CDR3 nucleotides read TGTGCCTGGGGGGCCTCAGGAGTAGCCTACGAGCAGTACTTC.

Points on this clone: Germline and junction disagree at one end, which may indicate a read error. The chain uses TRBV7-7 and TRBJ2-5, with 7 bases identical to TRBD1. Germline loops: CDR1 SSHAT, CDR2 FNYEAQ (reference sequence). The CDR3 runs 17 residues. The chain's CDR3 is CASSFTPGQNTGETQYF. DNA for the CDR3: TGTGCTAGCAGCTTCACCCCGGGACAGAACACGGGCGAGACCCAGTACTTC. Based on the CDR3 plus reference TRBV7-7 and TRBJ2-5, the full variable domain is GAGVSQSPRYKVTKRGQDVTLRCDPISSHATLYWYQQALGQGPEFLTYFNYEAQPDKSGLPSDRFSAERPEGSISTLTIQRTEQRDSAMYRCASSFTPGQNTGETQYFGPGTRLLVL.

The rearrangement joins TRBV5-1 to TRBJ2-1; 8 bases are shared with TRBD2. The V gene end was trimmed by 1 base and the J gene end by 9 bases; junction bases not matched to a gene: 12. The CDR3 extends over 16 amino acids. The germline V gene has CDR1 SGHRS and CDR2 YFSETQ. CDR3 nucleotide sequence: TGCGCCAGCAGCTTGAGAGTGGGACTAGGAGGGAGTGAGCAGTTCTTC. Residues: CASSLRVGLGGSEQFF.

The chain combines TRBV5-4 with TRBJ2-2, with 13 bases lining up with TRBD2. The length of the CDR3 is 18 residues. The V and J ends lost 1 base and 6 bases, in that order; junction bases with no gene match: 9. CDR1 and CDR2 from the germline V gene are SGHNT and YYREEE (reference sequence). DNA for the CDR3: TGTGCCAGCAGCTTGCTCCGACTAGCGGGAGGTCGGGCCGGGGAGCTGTTTTTT. Its translation: CASSLLRLAGGRAGELFF.

This clone was recorded once. The V gene is TRBV9, the J gene TRBJ2-7; 7 bases are a match to TRBD2. The germline V gene has CDR1 SGDLS and CDR2 YYNGEE. This CDR3 is built from 17 residues. V was pared by 3 bases and J by 2 bases, with 14 bases of the junction left unmatched. This CDR3 reads CASSAQEQAGKTYEQYF. The DNA for the CDR3 is TGTGCCAGCAGCGCCCAAGAACAAGCGGGGAAAACCTACGAGCAGTACTTC.

The chain has TRBV7-3 and TRBJ1-1, with D unresolved. The V end lost 3 bases, the J end lost 8 bases, and 13 bases lay between the germline ends. The CDR3 is 13 residues long. CDR1 is SGHTA, CDR2 FQGTGA, per germline. The CDR3 reads CASSFSTGREAFF. DNA for the CDR3: TGTGCCAGCAGCTTTAGTACGGGCAGGGAAGCTTTCTTT.

V gene TRBV29-1 combines with J gene TRBJ1-2; the D is unclear. Germline V gives CDR1 SQVTM, CDR2 ANQGSEA. V lost 7 bases and J lost 7, with 19 bases in between. This CDR3 has 13 amino acids. Here the CDR3 DNA reads TGCAGCGGCATGACGGGGTTAAGGAGTGGCTACACCTTC. Translating gives CSGMTGLRSGYTF.

This rearrangement joins TRBV2 to TRBJ2-2; the D call may be TRBD1 or TRBD2 (5 bases each). Trimming took 3 bases from V and 5 from J, leaving 7 bases between them. This CDR3 contains 13 residues. CDR1 is SNHLY and CDR2 is FYNNEI in the germline V gene. CDR3 in DNA: TGTGCCAGCAGTGAGGGACCGACCGGGGAGCTGTTTTTT. Translated, it gives CASSEGPTGELFF.

The chain is built from TRBV5-1 and TRBJ2-2; TRBD1 matches at 7 bases. Germline assignment: CDR1 SGHRS and CDR2 YFSETQ. Unmatched junction bases numbered 10, after V lost 1 base and J lost 4 bases. The CDR3 contains 17 residues. CDR3 nucleotide sequence: TGCGCCAGCAGCTTGTTTTTCAGGGGGTTCGGCACCGGGGAGCTGTTTTTT. Translation gives CASSLFFRGFGTGELFF.

V and J are TRBV5-1 and TRBJ2-5; 9 nucleotides agree with TRBD2. CDR3 length: 15 residues. Trimming took 4 bases from V and 5 from J; bases not matched to a gene: 9. Per germline, CDR1 SGHRS and CDR2 YFSETQ. The CDR3: CASSPLAGKSETQYF. The CDR3 DNA follows: TGCGCCAGCAGCCCTCTAGCGGGAAAATCGGAGACCCAGTACTTC.

This rearrangement joins TRBV4-1 to TRBJ2-1; 8 positions match TRBD2. Germline V gene sequence: CDR1 MGHRA, CDR2 YSYEKL. The V and J ends lost 1 base and 2 bases, in that order; junction bases with no gene match: 4. CDR3 length: 16 amino acids. The CDR3 protein is CASSQAREGPYNEQFF. The CDR3 DNA sequence: TGCGCCAGCAGCCAAGCTCGGGAGGGCCCCTACAATGAGCAGTTCTTC.

This rearrangement joins TRBV5-1 to TRBJ2-5, with TRBD2 matching over 12 bases. CDR3 length: 15 residues. CDR1 is SGHRS and CDR2 is YFSETQ in the germline V gene. Trimming at V came to 4 bases and at J to 7 bases, leaving 8 bases not matched to a gene. This CDR3 is CASSPGLAGLGTQYF. DNA of the CDR3: TGCGCCAGCAGCCCGGGACTAGCGGGCCTCGGGACCCAGTACTTC.

The chain employs TRBV6-1 and TRBJ2-1; perhaps TRBD1 as D (5 bases). The V gene lost 2 bases and the J gene lost 8 bases, with 10 bases spanning the gap. CDR3 size: 13 residues. Germline lookup yields CDR1 MNHNS and CDR2 SASEGT. The CDR3 loop is CASSEPWGHEQFF. CDR3 sequence (DNA): TGTGCCAGCAGTGAACCGTGGGGCCATGAGCAGTTCTTC.

The J gene is TRBJ2-2, the V gene TRBV25-1; TRBD1 is a possible D gene (6 bases). The CDR3 covers 17 residues. Trimming took 1 base from V and 1 from J, leaving 13 bases between them. In germline, CDR1 is MGHDK, CDR2 SYGVNS. CDR3 protein: CASSESRTAKNTGELFF. Written as DNA, the CDR3 is TGTGCCAGCAGTGAATCCCGGACAGCCAAGAACACCGGGGAGCTGTTTTTT.

V is TRBV27 and J is TRBJ2-5, with D perhaps assigned TRBD1 or TRBD2 (6 bases each). This CDR3 is built from 19 residues. Trimming took off 2 bases at V and 2 bases at J, with 24 bases between the two ends. CDR1 MNHEY and CDR2 SMNVEV come from the germline V gene (reference sequence). CDR3: CASSLSFVGVRGRQETQYF. The CDR3, as DNA: TGTGCCAGCAGTTTAAGTTTTGTAGGTGTGAGGGGGAGGCAAGAGACCCAGTACTTC.

This clone was recorded only once. This sequence joins TRBV28 and TRBJ2-2; D unclear. Between the trimmed V and J ends, which lost 2 bases and 7 bases, there was a span of 5 bases. CDR3 size: 12 residues. Germline CDR1 and CDR2: MDHEN and SYDVKM. CDR3 DNA: TGTGCCAGCAGTTTAGGAAACGGGGAGCTGTTTTTT. This codes for CASSLGNGELFF.

This sequence joins TRBV6-5 and TRBJ1-2; 9 bases match TRBD1. CDR1 MNHEY and CDR2 SVGAGI come from the germline V gene. After removal of 7 bases from V and 5 bases from J, the junction contained 8 bases not matched to a gene. This CDR3 spans 14 amino acids. The CDR3 spells CASKRGQGRYGYTF. The CDR3 DNA is TGTGCCAGCAAAAGGGGACAGGGACGATATGGCTACACCTTC.

This clone was seen a handful of times. The chain employs TRBV2 and TRBJ2-3; the D gene is possibly TRBD2 (6 bases). Deletions cut 7 bases from V and 2 bases from J, with 19 bases between. The CDR3 has 16 residues. Germline V gene sequence: CDR1 SNHLY, CDR2 FYNNEI. The CDR3 loop is CASTEGSGTNTDTQYF. CDR3 nucleotides: TGTGCCAGCACCGAGGGTAGCGGAACGAACACAGATACGCAGTATTTT.

This rearrangement joins TRBV5-1 to TRBJ2-2; D unclear. The germline V and J ends were trimmed by 2 bases and 4 bases, with 12 bases remaining between them. Germline CDR1 SGHRS, CDR2 YFSETQ. The CDR3 contains 15 residues. CDR3 coding DNA: TGCGCCAGCAGCTTCAATTTATTATCCACCGGGGAGCTGTTTTTT. Translation gives CASSFNLLSTGELFF.

This clone was seen just once. The V gene is TRBV5-1, the J gene TRBJ2-7; the match to TRBD1 covers 7 bases. Germline V gene data show CDR1 as SGHRS and CDR2 as YFSETQ. V lost 4 bases to trimming and J lost 3 bases; unmatched junction nucleotides: 4. The CDR3 sequence is 13 residues long. The CDR3 DNA follows: TGCGCCAGCAGCCCCGACAGGGACTACGAGCAGTACTTC. As protein: CASSPDRDYEQYF.

The gene calls are TRBV18 and TRBJ1-3; D ambiguous. The germline V gene has CDR1 KGHSH and CDR2 LQKENI. V gave up 3 bases and J gave up 1 base, with 10 bases separating them. The CDR3 contains 15 residues. Written as DNA, the CDR3 is TGTGCCAGCTCACCCAGAGTTGATTCTGGAAACACCATATATTTT. Translation: CASSPRVDSGNTIYF.

The CDR3, as DNA: TGTGCCAGCAGCAACTCGGACAGGCCTTCTAACTATGGCTACACCTTC. Amino acids: CASSNSDRPSNYGYTF. The chain carries TRBV9 and TRBJ1-2, with 7 bases fitting TRBD1. The germline V gene encodes CDR1 SGDLS and CDR2 YYNGEE. The V segment lost 4 bases and the J segment 0 bases; nucleotides outside the gene matches: 9. This CDR3 has 16 amino acids.

This rearrangement joins TRBV11-3 to TRBJ2-5; TRBD2 might be the D (6 bases). With 5 bases removed from V and 1 base from J, the gap between germline ends came to 14 bases. This CDR3 is 15 amino acids long. Germline CDR1 reads SGHNT; CDR2 reads YENEEA. The CDR3 is CASSPGGAGQETQYF. Written as DNA, the CDR3 is TGTGCCAGCAGCCCCGGCGGAGCGGGCCAAGAGACCCAGTACTTC.

This clone has only one observation. J is TRBJ2-6 and V is TRBV5-4; D ambiguous. CDR1 is SGHNT, CDR2 YYREEE, per germline (reference sequence). Trimming stripped 5 bases from V and 4 bases from J, with 16 bases between. The CDR3 spans 16 residues. The CDR3 DNA sequence: TGTGCCAGCAGGCCAACAAGGCCCTCCGGGGCCAACGTCCTGACTTTC. Protein sequence: CASRPTRPSGANVLTF.

As DNA, the CDR3 is TGTGCCAGTATCCGATCGGGACCTCTGAACACTGAAGCTTTCTTT. This translates into CASIRSGPLNTEAFF. The V gene is TRBV19, the J gene TRBJ1-1; tentatively, D is TRBD1 (5 bases). V was clipped by 7 bases and J by 0 bases, with 15 bases between them. This CDR3 has 15 residues. CDR1 and CDR2 from the germline V gene are LNHDA and SQIVND (reference sequence).